The T cell receptor (beta chain) under discussion was sequenced for a study of T cells in Graves' hyperthyroidism and ophthalmopathy. Each patient was aged 18 to 65 and had newly diagnosed hyperthyroidism of under 2 months' duration. For this clonotype: Its antigen remains unknown. A much larger clone lies a single base off, so this may be a read error.

The TCR beta CDR3 regions underwent amplification using RNA transcripts as the source. The TCR CDR3 was amplified in a first-round RT-PCR using the HTBI primer set. One entry per CDR3 protein results from TCRdb running MiXCR on the multiplex PCR reads. There are some 350,000 distinct CDR3 sequences in the sample; 15% to 20% occur only once, and about 4% lies in the top ten. Study-level points and caveats: A model of 13 V-J features distinguished ophthalmopathy from stable hyperthyroidism.

This CDR3 region has 12 residues. Germline V gene data show CDR1 as MNHNS and CDR2 as SASEGT. V shed 7 bases, J shed 5 bases, and the junction held 4 bases outside the gene matches. V gene TRBV6-1 combines with J gene TRBJ1-1, with 7 bases matching TRBD1. Specimen: blood. The receptor's source is a woman aged 18-29 years with Graves' hyperthyroidism. The CDR3 DNA reads TGTGCCAGCACCAGGGGGAGAACTGAAGCTTTCTTT. This encodes CASTRGRTEAFF.